The entry below gives a single T cell receptor beta chain sequence along with its context. Its target is unknown. With 6 bases removed from V and 3 bases from J, the gap between germline ends came to 14 bases. Looked up from germline, CDR1 is DFQATT and CDR2 is SNEGSKA (reference sequence). CDR3 size: 13 residues. This sample is part of a study of Graves' ophthalmopathy and Graves' hyperthyroidism. Other autoimmune disease, uncontrolled infection, pregnancy and lactation led to exclusion. The study's findings and limits: Sensitivity of roughly 88% and specificity of less than 82% were achieved when a 13-signature model separated ophthalmopathy from stable hyperthyroidism. Most thyroid-expanded clonotypes exceeding 0.001 frequency were also found in blood.

Using RNA transcripts, the TCR beta CDR3 regions were amplified. HTBI-primed RT-PCR formed the first round, and a multiplex PCR formed the second. TCRdb redid the calling of the multiplex PCR reads with MiXCR, one entry per CDR3 protein. In the table there are about 1.1 million distinct CDR3 sequences, less than 45% of which are singletons. The chain combines TRBV20-1 with TRBJ1-1, with D unresolved. The clonotype comes from an adult man with Graves' hyperthyroidism. Input material: peripheral blood or thyroid tissue (not recorded which). DNA for the CDR3: TGCAGTGCCTCCGTGGCGGGGTACACTGAAGCTTTCTTT. Its translation: CSASVAGYTEAFF.